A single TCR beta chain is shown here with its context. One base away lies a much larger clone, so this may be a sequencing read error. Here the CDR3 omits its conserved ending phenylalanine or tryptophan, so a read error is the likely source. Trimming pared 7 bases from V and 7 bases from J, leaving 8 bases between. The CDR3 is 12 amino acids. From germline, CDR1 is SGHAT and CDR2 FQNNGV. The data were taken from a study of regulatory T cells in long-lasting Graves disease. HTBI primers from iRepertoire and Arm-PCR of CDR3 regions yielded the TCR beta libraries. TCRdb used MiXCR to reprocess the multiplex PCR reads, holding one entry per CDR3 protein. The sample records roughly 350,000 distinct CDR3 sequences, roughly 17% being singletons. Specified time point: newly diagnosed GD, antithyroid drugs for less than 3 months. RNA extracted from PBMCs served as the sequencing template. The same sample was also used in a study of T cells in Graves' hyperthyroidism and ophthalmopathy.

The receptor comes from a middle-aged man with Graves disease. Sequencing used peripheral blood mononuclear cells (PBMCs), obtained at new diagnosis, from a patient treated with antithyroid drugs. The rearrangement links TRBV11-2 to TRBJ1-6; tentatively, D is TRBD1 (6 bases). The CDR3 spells CASTGQNSPLHS. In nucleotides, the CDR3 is TGTGCCAGCACCGGACAGAATTCACCCCTCCACTCT.